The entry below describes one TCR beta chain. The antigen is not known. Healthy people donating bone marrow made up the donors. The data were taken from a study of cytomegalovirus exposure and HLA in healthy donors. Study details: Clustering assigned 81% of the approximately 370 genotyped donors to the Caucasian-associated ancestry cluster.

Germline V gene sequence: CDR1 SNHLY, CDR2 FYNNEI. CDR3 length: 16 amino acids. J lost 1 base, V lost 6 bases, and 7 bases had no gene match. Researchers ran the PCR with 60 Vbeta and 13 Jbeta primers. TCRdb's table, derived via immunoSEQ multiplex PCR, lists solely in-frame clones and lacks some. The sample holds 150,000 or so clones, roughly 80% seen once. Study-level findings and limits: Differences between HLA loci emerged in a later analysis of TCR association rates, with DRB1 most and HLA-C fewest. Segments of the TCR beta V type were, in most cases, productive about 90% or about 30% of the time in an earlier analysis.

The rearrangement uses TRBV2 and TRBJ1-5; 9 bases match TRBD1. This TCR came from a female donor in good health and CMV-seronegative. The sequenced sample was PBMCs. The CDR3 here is CASRATGGRSNQPQHF. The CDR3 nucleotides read TGTGCCAGCAGGGCAACAGGGGGCCGGAGCAATCAGCCCCAGCATTTT.